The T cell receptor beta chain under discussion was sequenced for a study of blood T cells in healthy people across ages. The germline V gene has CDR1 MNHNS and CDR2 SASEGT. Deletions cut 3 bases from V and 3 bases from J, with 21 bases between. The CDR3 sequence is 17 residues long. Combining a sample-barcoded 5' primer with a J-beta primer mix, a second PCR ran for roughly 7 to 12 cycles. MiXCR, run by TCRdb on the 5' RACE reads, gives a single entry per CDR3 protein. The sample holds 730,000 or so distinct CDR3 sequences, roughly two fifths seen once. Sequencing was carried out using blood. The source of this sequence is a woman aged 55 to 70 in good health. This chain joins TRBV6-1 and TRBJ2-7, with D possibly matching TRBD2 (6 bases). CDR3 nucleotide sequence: TGTGCCAGCAGTGAGCTTAGCGGAACGCCAACATTCTACGAGCAGTACTTC. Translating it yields CASSELSGTPTFYEQYF.